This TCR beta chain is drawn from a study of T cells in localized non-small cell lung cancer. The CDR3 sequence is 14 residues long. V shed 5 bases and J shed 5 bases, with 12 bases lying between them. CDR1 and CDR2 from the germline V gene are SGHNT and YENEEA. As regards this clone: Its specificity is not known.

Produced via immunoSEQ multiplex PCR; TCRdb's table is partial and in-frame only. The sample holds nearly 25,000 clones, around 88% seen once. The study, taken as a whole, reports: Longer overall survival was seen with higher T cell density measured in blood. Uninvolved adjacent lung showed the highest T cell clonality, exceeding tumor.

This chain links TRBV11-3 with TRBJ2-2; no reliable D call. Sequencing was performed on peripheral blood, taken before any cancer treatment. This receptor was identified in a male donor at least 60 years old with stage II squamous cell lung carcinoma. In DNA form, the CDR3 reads TGTGCCAGCAGCCTTGAAAGGGATACCGGGGAGCTGTTTTTT. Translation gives CASSLERDTGELFF.